The 30 T cell receptor beta chains below come from one sample, sequenced in a study of patients and donors after allogeneic stem cell transplantation. From the RT-PCR reads, TCRdb called clonotypes with MiXCR, one entry per CDR3 protein. The repertoire holds roughly 180,000 distinct CDR3 sequences, with 40% to 45% as singletons. Material: blood, either unsorted or a sorted T cell fraction (not recorded which). These receptors all stem from a human donor who was either an allogeneic HSCT recipient or a stem cell or donor lymphocyte infusion donor (not recorded which). It is not recorded whose cells these are; they may come from a transplant donor.

The chain has TRBV9 and TRBJ1-1, with D hard to call. CDR1 and CDR2 (germline): SGDLS, YYNGEE. CDR3 length: 15 amino acids. With 4 bases removed from V and 0 bases from J, the gap between germline ends came to 13 bases. The CDR3 loop reads CASSPGPAMNTEAFF. The CDR3 DNA is TGTGCCAGCAGCCCCGGGCCGGCCATGAACACTGAAGCTTTCTTT.

The CDR3 nucleotides are TGTGCCAGCAGCTTAGATGTTTCCTACGACTACACGAACTATGGCTACACCTTC. It codes for CASSLDVSYDYTNYGYTF. The J gene is TRBJ1-2, the V gene TRBV7-2, with no clear D. The CDR3 is 18 residues long. Germline CDR1 is SGHTA and CDR2 is FQGNSA. V gave up 1 base and J gave up 2 bases, with 20 bases separating them. The full variable domain, completed using reference TRBV7-2 and TRBJ1-2, is GAGVSQSPSNKVTEKGKDVELRCDPISGHTALYWYRQSLGQGLEFLIYFQGNSAPDKSGLPSDRFSAERTGGSVSTLTIQRTQQEDSAVYLCASSLDVSYDYTNYGYTFGSGTRLTVV.

Ten or more counts support this clonotype. This chain's CDR3 is CASSLGGNTGELFF. The CDR3 bases are TGTGCCAGCAGCTTAGGGGGGAACACCGGGGAGCTGTTTTTT. The V gene is TRBV7-2, the J gene TRBJ2-2; D not certain. Trimming stripped 1 base from V and 1 base from J, with 4 bases between. The CDR3 is made up of 14 amino acids. Germline V gene data show CDR1 as SGHTA and CDR2 as FQGNSA.

This clonotype showed up just a few times. The V call is TRBV11-2, the J call TRBJ2-2, with 7 bases identical to TRBD2. This CDR3 has 17 residues. Germline V gene lookup returns CDR1 SGHAT and CDR2 FQNNGV. The V gene end was trimmed by 1 base and the J gene end by 5 bases; junction bases not matched to a gene: 10. CDR3 sequence (DNA): TGTGCCAGCAGCTTAGTTCTTGGCGGGAGAGGTACCGGGGAGCTGTTTTTT. Translation: CASSLVLGGRGTGELFF.

J is TRBJ2-5 and V is TRBV29-1; 8 nucleotides match TRBD2. Germline lookup yields CDR1 SQVTM and CDR2 ANQGSEA. This CDR3 comprises 13 residues. V was clipped by 4 bases and J by 5 bases; unmatched bases: 6. The CDR3 DNA reads as TGCAGCGTTGCAAGCGGGAGTGTGGAGACCCAGTACTTC. It translates to CSVASGSVETQYF.

J is TRBJ1-2 and V is TRBV25-1; the D is unclear. The CDR3 is 13 residues long. Germline CDR1 MGHDK, CDR2 SYGVNS. Trimming stripped 5 bases from V and 1 base from J, with 8 bases between. CDR3 loop: CASSTDFNYGYTF. The DNA of the CDR3 is TGTGCCAGCAGTACAGATTTTAACTATGGCTACACCTTC.

This clonotype was picked up a small number of times. The chain employs TRBV4-1 and TRBJ2-7, with 10 nucleotides matching TRBD2. V was pared by 0 bases and J by 6 bases, with 8 bases of the junction left unmatched. The CDR3 spans 16 residues. Germline V gene lookup returns CDR1 MGHRA and CDR2 YSYEKL. CDR3 region: CASSQDGASGSLEQYF. CDR3 nucleotide sequence: TGCGCCAGCAGCCAAGATGGGGCTAGCGGGAGTCTCGAGCAGTACTTC.

This chain links TRBV5-1 with TRBJ1-6, with D possibly TRBD1 on 6 matching bases. This CDR3 has 17 residues. CDR1 and CDR2 (germline): SGHRS, YFSETQ. Trimming took off 0 bases at V and 1 base at J, with 11 bases between the two ends. CDR3 loop: CASSLEEQGSYNSPLHF. Here the CDR3 DNA reads TGCGCCAGCAGCTTGGAAGAACAGGGATCCTATAATTCACCCCTCCACTTT.

V gene TRBV29-1 combines with J gene TRBJ1-2; possibly TRBD1 for D (6 bases). Trimming stripped 3 bases from V and 6 bases from J, with 14 bases between. The CDR3 length is 13 residues. Germline assignment: CDR1 SQVTM and CDR2 ANQGSEA. The CDR3 is CSVEDDYRDGYTF. Written as DNA, the CDR3 is TGCAGCGTTGAGGATGACTACAGGGATGGCTACACCTTC.

This clonotype was detected only a few times. The chain links TRBV7-6 to TRBJ2-3, with 11 positions matching TRBD2. Germline CDR1 is SGHVS and CDR2 is FNYEAQ. CDR3 length: 16 amino acids. V dropped 1 base and J dropped 6; count of bases not matched to a gene: 6. CDR3 sequence: CASSLGLAGGSDTQYF. DNA of the CDR3: TGTGCCAGCAGCTTAGGTTTAGCGGGAGGGTCGGATACGCAGTATTTT.

The V and J genes are TRBV5-1 and TRBJ1-3, with D perhaps TRBD1 (6 bases). Trimming pared 4 bases from V and 2 bases from J, leaving 10 bases between. CDR3 size: 14 residues. Germline V gene data show CDR1 as SGHRS and CDR2 as YFSETQ. CDR3 loop: CASSRKGAGNTIYF. The CDR3 DNA follows: TGCGCCAGCAGCCGAAAGGGGGCTGGAAACACCATATATTTT.

V gene TRBV29-1 combines with J gene TRBJ1-1; D is undetermined. Germline values: CDR1 SQVTM, CDR2 ANQGSEA. This CDR3 contains 13 residues. Trimming cost V 5 bases and J 1 base, with 11 bases left between them. The CDR3 bases are TGCAGCGTTCGCCGGGATGGGAACACTGAAGCTTTCTTT. Amino acids: CSVRRDGNTEAFF.

This clonotype was detected only a few times. The chain is built from TRBV28 and TRBJ2-3; D unresolved. Germline assignment: CDR1 MDHEN and CDR2 SYDVKM. The CDR3 loop spans 12 amino acids. Trimming pared 6 bases from V and 4 bases from J, leaving 8 bases between. The CDR3 region has the DNA TGTGCCAGCAGGCCGGGCGCAGATACGCAGTATTTT. It translates to CASRPGADTQYF.

The chain carries TRBV4-3 and TRBJ2-2; D is unresolved. V was clipped by 1 base and J by 5 bases, with 8 bases between them. The CDR3 consists of 14 residues. Germline CDR1 reads LGHNA; CDR2 reads YSLEER. The DNA for the CDR3 is TGCGCCAGCAGCCAAGTTGCAGGAACCGGGGAGCTGTTTTTT. This sequence encodes CASSQVAGTGELFF.

V gene TRBV4-2 combines with J gene TRBJ2-1, with TRBD1 matching over 10 bases. The CDR3 is made up of 15 amino acids. The junction had 2 bases not matched to a gene; V was cut back by 1 base and J by 5 bases. In germline, CDR1 is LGHNA, CDR2 YNFKEQ. CDR3 sequence reads: CASSQGDRGNNEQFF. CDR3 DNA sequence: TGTGCCAGCAGCCAAGGGGACAGGGGAAACAATGAGCAGTTCTTC.

The V call is TRBV12-3 or TRBV12-4, the J call TRBJ1-4; 7 nucleotides line up with TRBD1. The length of the CDR3 is 14 residues. Trimming cost V 5 bases and J 8 bases; bases outside gene matches: 8. CDR3 nucleotide sequence: TGTGCCAGCAGTCCGCGGACAGGACGGGAAAAACTGTTTTTT. Protein: CASSPRTGREKLFF.

The J gene is TRBJ2-2, the V gene TRBV6-2 or TRBV6-3, with D uncertain. Trimming pared 2 bases from V and 3 bases from J, leaving 16 bases between. The CDR3 sequence is 17 residues long. From germline, CDR1 is MNHEY and CDR2 SVGEGT. This CDR3 is CASSYPIKTFDTGELFF. The DNA for the CDR3 is TGTGCCAGCAGTTACCCCATTAAGACATTCGACACCGGGGAGCTGTTTTTT.

The table lists this clonotype with a few counts. The chain combines TRBV29-1 with TRBJ1-2; 8 nucleotides agree with TRBD1. Germline V gives CDR1 SQVTM, CDR2 ANQGSEA. The length of the CDR3 is 14 residues. V was pared by 6 bases and J by 2 bases, with 8 bases of the junction left unmatched. CDR3 nucleotides: TGCAGCGTCGTACAGGGGGTGGAGAACTATGGCTACACCTTC. It encodes CSVVQGVENYGYTF.

The CDR3: CSVPGSVGETQYF. Written as DNA, the CDR3 is TGCAGCGTGCCCGGGTCTGTGGGAGAGACCCAGTACTTC. This chain joins TRBV29-1 and TRBJ2-5; no clear D gene. The CDR3 length is 13 residues. Germline V gene lookup returns CDR1 SQVTM and CDR2 ANQGSEA. V dropped 6 bases and J dropped 4 bases, with 15 bases sitting between them.

Points on this clonotype: The junction differs from germline at one of its ends, possibly a read error. The V and J genes are TRBV19 and TRBJ1-1; D is undetermined. This CDR3 is built from 13 residues. Germline-derived CDR1 and CDR2 are LNHDA and SQIVND (reference sequence). CDR3 DNA: TGTGCCAGTAGGAGGACTGTCTACACTGAGGCTTTCTTT. Residues: CASRRTVYTEAFF.

This clonotype was picked up a small number of times. V usage is TRBV7-8 and J usage is TRBJ2-1, with D perhaps TRBD1 (6 bases). The CDR3 consists of 17 residues. V was clipped by 4 bases and J by 0 bases, with 16 bases between them. The germline CDR1 and CDR2 sequences are SGHVS and FQNEAQ. The chain's CDR3 is CASSSVPGTSSYNEQFF. CDR3 in DNA: TGTGCCAGCAGCTCGGTCCCAGGGACATCCTCCTACAATGAGCAGTTCTTC.

V usage is TRBV5-6 and J usage is TRBJ2-7; possibly TRBD2 for D (6 bases). Germline CDR1 is SGHDT and CDR2 is YYEEEE. V was cut by 4 bases and J by 3 bases, with 8 bases left in between. The CDR3 sequence is 12 residues long. CDR3 nucleotides: TGTGCCAGCAGCGGAGGGAACTACGAGCAGTACTTC. Its protein is CASSGGNYEQYF. Using reference TRBV5-6 and TRBJ2-7 for the parts outside the CDR3, the full variable domain is DAGVTQSPTHLIKTRGQQVTLRCSPKSGHDTVSWYQQALGQGPQFIFQYYEEEERQRGNFPDRFSGHQFPNYSSELNVNALLLGDSALYLCASSGGNYEQYFGPGTRLTVT.

DNA for the CDR3: TGTGCCAGCAGCTTAAGACGGTACACTGAAGCTTTCTTT. This codes for CASSLRRYTEAFF. This chain connects TRBV7-3 to TRBJ1-1; D remains unclear. Germline lookup yields CDR1 SGHTA and CDR2 FQGTGA. This CDR3 contains 13 residues. V lost 1 base and J 3 bases, leaving 6 bases between the germline ends.

This clonotype was recorded a few times. The chain couples TRBV4-3 to TRBJ2-7; D might be TRBD1 (6 bases). Trimming removed 0 bases at V and 0 bases at J, with 15 bases between. The CDR3 contains 17 residues. Germline V lookup: CDR1 LGHNA, CDR2 YSLEER. The CDR3 bases are TGCGCCAGCAGCCAAGATCTGATTGGGACATCCTCCTACGAGCAGTACTTC. Translated: CASSQDLIGTSSYEQYF.

This sequence joins TRBV6-5 and TRBJ2-7; 10 bases map to TRBD2. Unmatched junction bases numbered 7, after V lost 0 bases and J lost 2 bases. CDR3 length: 17 residues. Germline V gene lookup returns CDR1 MNHEY and CDR2 SVGAGI. CDR3 amino acids: CASSYSTALAGAYEQYF. The CDR3 nucleotides read TGTGCCAGCAGTTACTCGACAGCGCTAGCGGGAGCCTACGAGCAGTACTTC.

The J gene is TRBJ1-2, the V gene TRBV6-4, with 7 bases identical to TRBD1. Germline CDR1 reads MRHNA; CDR2 reads SNTAGT. The V segment lost 9 bases and the J segment 0 bases; nucleotides outside the gene matches: 4. The CDR3 contains 13 residues. This chain's CDR3 is CASRQGTNYGYTF. CDR3 nucleotides: TGTGCCAGTCGACAGGGTACTAACTATGGCTACACCTTC.

The chain is built from TRBV7-3 and TRBJ2-3; D gene ambiguous. The V end was cut by 2 bases, the J end by 3 bases, with 15 bases between. The CDR3 is 16 amino acids. The germline gives CDR1 SGHTA, CDR2 FQGTGA. CDR3 sequence reads: CASSLDVFASTDTQYF. The CDR3 nucleotides are TGTGCCAGCAGCTTAGATGTCTTTGCCTCGACAGATACGCAGTATTTT.

This clonotype has a handful of counts. The rearrangement uses TRBV5-6 and TRBJ1-1; a possible D gene is TRBD1 (5 bases). The CDR3 runs 15 residues. V lost 3 bases and J 1 base, leaving 13 bases between the germline ends. The germline gives CDR1 SGHDT, CDR2 YYEEEE. The CDR3 DNA reads as TGTGCCAGCAGCTGGGGACCTCTAGGGAACACTGAAGCTTTCTTT. It is translated as CASSWGPLGNTEAFF.

The chain couples TRBV9 to TRBJ2-5; D ambiguous. V lost 0 bases and J lost 1, with 10 bases in between. The CDR3 contains 15 residues. Germline CDR1 SGDLS, CDR2 YYNGEE. The CDR3 region is CASSVEGSGQETQYF. As DNA, the CDR3 is TGTGCCAGCAGCGTAGAAGGTAGTGGCCAAGAGACCCAGTACTTC.

The V call is TRBV28, the J call TRBJ2-5, with 7 bases that match TRBD1. Trimming took 2 bases from V and 0 from J; bases not matched to a gene: 6. The V gene's germline CDR1 is MDHEN and CDR2 SYDVKM. The CDR3 runs to 16 residues. The CDR3 is CASSLPGQPNQETQYF. CDR3 in DNA: TGTGCCAGCAGTTTACCGGGACAGCCAAACCAAGAGACCCAGTACTTC.